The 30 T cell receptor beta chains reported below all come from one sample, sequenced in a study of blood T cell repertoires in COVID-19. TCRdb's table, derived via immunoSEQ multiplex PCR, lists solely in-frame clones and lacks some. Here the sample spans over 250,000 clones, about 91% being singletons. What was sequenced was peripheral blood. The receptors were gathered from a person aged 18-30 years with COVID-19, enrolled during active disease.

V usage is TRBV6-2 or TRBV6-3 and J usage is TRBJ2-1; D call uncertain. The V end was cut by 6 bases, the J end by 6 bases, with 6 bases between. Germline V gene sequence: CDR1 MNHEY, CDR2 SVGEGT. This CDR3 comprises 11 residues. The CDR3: CASSHFNEQFF. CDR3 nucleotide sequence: TGTGCCAGCAGCCACTTCAATGAGCAGTTCTTC.

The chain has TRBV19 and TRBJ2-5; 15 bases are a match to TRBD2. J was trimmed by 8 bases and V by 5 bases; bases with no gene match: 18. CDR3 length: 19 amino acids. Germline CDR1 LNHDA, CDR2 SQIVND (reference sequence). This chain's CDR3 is CASSVPGPLGLAGGYTQYF. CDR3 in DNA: TGTGCCAGTAGTGTCCCCGGCCCCTTGGGACTAGCGGGAGGATATACCCAGTACTTC.

CDR3 nucleotide sequence: TGTGCCAGCAGTCCGACCCTCGGACTAGCGGACAATGAGCAGTTCTTC. Protein: CASSPTLGLADNEQFF. The chain employs TRBV27 and TRBJ2-1; TRBD2 aligns across 10 bases. Germline loops: CDR1 MNHEY, CDR2 SMNVEV (reference sequence). CDR3 length: 16 residues. V was pared by 5 bases and J by 5 bases, with 9 bases of the junction left unmatched.

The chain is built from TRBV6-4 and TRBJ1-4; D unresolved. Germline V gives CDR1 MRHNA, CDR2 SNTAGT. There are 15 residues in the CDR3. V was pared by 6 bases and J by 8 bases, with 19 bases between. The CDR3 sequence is CASSPKFGSMEKLFF. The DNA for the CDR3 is TGTGCCAGCAGCCCAAAGTTCGGGAGCATGGAAAAACTGTTTTTT.

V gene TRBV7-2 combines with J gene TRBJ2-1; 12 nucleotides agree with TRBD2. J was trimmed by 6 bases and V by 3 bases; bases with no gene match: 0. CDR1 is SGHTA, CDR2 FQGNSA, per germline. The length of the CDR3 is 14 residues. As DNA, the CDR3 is TGTGCCAGCAGCTTGACTAGCGGGAGCAATGAGCAGTTCTTC. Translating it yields CASSLTSGSNEQFF.

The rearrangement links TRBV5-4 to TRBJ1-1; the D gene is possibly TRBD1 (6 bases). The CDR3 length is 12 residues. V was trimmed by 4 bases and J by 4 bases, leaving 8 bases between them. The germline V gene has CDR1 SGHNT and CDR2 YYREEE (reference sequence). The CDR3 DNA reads TGTGCCAGCAGCCTGACAGGCACTGAAGCTTTCTTT. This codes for CASSLTGTEAFF.

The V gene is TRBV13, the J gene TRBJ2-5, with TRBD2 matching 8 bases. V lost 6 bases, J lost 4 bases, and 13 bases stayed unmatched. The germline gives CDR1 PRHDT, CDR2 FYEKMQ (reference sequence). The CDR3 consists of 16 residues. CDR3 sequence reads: CASSSDLGLAGETQYF. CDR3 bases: TGTGCCAGCAGTTCAGACCTGGGGCTAGCGGGAGAGACCCAGTACTTC.

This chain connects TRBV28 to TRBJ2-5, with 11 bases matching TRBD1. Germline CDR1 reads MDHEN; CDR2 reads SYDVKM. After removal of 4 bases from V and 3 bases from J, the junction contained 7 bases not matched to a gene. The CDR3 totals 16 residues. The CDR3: CASSSGQGALEETQYF. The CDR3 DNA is TGTGCCAGCAGTTCCGGACAGGGGGCATTGGAAGAGACCCAGTACTTC.

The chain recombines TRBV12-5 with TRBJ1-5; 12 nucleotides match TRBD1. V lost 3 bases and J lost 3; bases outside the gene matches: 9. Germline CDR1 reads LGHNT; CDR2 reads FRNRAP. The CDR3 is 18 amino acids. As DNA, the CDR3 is TGTGCTAGTGGTTTTTCTACCGGGACAGGGGGCCTCAATCAGCCCCAGCATTTT. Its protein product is CASGFSTGTGGLNQPQHF. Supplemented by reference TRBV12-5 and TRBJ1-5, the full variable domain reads DARVTQTPRHKVTEMGQEVTMRCQPILGHNTVFWYRQTMMQGLELLAYFRNRAPLDDSGMPKDRFSAEMPDATLATLKIQPSEPRDSAVYFCASGFSTGTGGLNQPQHFGDGTRLSIL.

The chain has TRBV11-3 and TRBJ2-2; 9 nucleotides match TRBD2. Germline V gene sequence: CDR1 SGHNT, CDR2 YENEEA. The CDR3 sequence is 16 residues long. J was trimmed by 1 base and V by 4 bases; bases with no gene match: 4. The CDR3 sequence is CASSSPAGGNTGELFF. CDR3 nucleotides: TGTGCCAGCAGCTCTCCAGCGGGAGGGAACACCGGGGAGCTGTTTTTT.

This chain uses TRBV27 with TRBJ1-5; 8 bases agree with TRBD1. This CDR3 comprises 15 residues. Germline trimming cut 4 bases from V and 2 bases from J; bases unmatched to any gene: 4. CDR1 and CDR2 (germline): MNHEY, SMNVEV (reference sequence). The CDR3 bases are TGTGCCAGCAGTTCACTGGGACAGGGCAATCAGCCCCAGCATTTT. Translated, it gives CASSSLGQGNQPQHF.

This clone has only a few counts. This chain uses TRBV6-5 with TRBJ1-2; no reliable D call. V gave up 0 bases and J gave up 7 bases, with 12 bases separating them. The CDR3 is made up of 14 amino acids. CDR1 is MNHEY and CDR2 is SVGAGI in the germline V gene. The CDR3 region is CASSYSSKPGGYTF. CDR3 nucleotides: TGTGCCAGCAGTTACTCGAGCAAACCGGGTGGCTACACCTTC.

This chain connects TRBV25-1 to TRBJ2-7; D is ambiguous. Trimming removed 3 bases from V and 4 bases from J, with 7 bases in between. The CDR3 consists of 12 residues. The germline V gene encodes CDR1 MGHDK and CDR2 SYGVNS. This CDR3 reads CASSDSGYEQYF. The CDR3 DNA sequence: TGTGCCAGCAGTGATTCGGGTTACGAGCAGTACTTC.

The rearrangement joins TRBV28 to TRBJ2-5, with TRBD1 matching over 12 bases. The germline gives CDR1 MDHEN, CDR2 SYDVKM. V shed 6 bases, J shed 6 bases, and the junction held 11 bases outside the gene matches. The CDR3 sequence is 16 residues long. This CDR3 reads CASRLSGTGGAKTQYF. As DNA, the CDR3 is TGTGCCAGCAGGCTTTCCGGGACAGGGGGCGCGAAGACCCAGTACTTC.

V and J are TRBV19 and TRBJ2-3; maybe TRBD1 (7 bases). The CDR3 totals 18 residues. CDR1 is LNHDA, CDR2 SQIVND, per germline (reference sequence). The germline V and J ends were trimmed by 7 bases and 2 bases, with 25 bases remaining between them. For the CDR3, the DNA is TGTGCCAGTACGTCGGAGGGGGCAGGGATGGCCGCCACAGATACGCAGTATTTT. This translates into CASTSEGAGMAATDTQYF.

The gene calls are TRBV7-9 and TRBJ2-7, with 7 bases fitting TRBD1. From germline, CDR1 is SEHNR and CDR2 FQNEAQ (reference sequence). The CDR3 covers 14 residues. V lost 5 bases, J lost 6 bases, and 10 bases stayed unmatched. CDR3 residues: CASSPKTGLGEQYF. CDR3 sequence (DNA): TGTGCCAGCAGCCCAAAGACAGGGTTGGGCGAGCAGTACTTC.

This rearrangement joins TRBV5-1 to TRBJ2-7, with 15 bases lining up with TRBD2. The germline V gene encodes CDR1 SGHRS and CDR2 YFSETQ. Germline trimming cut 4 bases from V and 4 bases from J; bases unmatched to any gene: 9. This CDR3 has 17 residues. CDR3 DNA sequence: TGCGCCAGCAGCCCACCGGGACTAGCGGGAGGACTATACGAGCAGTACTTC. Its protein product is CASSPPGLAGGLYEQYF.

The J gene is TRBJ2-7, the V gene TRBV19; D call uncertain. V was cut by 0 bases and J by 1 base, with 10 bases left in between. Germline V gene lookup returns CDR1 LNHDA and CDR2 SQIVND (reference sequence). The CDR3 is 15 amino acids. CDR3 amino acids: CASSIDGTASYEQYF. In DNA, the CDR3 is TGTGCCAGTAGTATAGATGGAACAGCTTCCTACGAGCAGTACTTC.

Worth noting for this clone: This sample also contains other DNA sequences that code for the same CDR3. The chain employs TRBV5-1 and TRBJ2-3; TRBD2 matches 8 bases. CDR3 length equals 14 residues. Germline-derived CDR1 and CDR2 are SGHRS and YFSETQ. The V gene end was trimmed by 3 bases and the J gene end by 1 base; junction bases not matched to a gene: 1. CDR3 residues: CASSSLAGTDTQYF. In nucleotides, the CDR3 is TGCGCCAGCAGCTCACTAGCGGGCACAGATACGCAGTATTTT.

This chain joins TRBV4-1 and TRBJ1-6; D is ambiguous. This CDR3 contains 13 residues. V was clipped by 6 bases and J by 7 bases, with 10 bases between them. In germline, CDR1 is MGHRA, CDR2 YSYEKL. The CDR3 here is CASREQWNSPLHF. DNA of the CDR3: TGCGCCAGCAGGGAGCAGTGGAATTCACCCCTCCACTTT.

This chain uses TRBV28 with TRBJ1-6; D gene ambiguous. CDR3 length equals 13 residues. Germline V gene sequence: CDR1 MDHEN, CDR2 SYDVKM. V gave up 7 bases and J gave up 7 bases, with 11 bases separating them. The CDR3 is CASTLWPNSPLHF. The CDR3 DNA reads TGTGCCAGCACGCTCTGGCCCAATTCACCCCTCCACTTT.

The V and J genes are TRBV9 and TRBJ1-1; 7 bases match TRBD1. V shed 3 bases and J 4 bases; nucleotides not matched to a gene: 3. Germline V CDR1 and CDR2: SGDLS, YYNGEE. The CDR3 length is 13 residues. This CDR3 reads CASSGSGGTEAFF. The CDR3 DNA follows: TGTGCCAGCAGCGGATCAGGGGGCACTGAAGCTTTCTTT. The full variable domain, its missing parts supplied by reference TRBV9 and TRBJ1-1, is DSGVTQTPKHLITATGQRVTLRCSPRSGDLSVYWYQQSLDQGLQFLIQYYNGEERAKGNILERFSAQQFPDLHSELNLSSLELGDSALYFCASSGSGGTEAFFGQGTRLTVV.

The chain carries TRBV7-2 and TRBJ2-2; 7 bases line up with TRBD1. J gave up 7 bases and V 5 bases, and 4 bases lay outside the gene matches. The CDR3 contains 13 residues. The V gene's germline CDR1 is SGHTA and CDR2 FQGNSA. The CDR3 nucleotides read TGTGCCAGCAGCGCCAGGGGGTTCGGGGAGCTGTTTTTT. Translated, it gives CASSARGFGELFF.

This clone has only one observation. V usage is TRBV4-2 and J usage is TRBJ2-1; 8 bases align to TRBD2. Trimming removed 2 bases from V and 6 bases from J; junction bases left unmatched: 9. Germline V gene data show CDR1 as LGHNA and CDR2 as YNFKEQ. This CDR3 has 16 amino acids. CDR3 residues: CASSQITGTRVNEQFF. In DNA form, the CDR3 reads TGTGCCAGCAGCCAAATCACCGGGACTAGGGTCAATGAGCAGTTCTTC.

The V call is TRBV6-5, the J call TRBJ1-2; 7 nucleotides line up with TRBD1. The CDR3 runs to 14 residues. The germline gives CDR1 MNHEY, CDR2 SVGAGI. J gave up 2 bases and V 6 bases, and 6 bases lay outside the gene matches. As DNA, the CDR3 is TGTGCCAGCAGCGGACCGACAGGGAACTATGGCTACACCTTC. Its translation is CASSGPTGNYGYTF.

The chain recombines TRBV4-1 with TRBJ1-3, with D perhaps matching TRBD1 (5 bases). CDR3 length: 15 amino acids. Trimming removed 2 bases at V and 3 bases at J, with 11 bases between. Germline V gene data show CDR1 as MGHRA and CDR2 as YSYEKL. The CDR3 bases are TGCGCCAGCAGCCAACTCAGGGTCGGTGGAAACACCATATATTTT. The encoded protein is CASSQLRVGGNTIYF.

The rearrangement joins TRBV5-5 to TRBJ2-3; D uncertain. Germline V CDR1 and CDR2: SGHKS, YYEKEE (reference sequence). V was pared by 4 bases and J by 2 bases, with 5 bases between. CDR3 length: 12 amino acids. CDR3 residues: CASSPYTDTQYF. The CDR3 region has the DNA TGTGCCAGCAGCCCGTACACAGATACGCAGTATTTT.

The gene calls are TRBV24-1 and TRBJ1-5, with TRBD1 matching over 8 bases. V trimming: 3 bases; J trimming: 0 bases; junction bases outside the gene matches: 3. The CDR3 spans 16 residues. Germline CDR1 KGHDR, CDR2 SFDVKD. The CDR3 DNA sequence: TGTGCCACCAGTGATGCTCAGGGGGCTAGCAATCAGCCCCAGCATTTT. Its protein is CATSDAQGASNQPQHF.

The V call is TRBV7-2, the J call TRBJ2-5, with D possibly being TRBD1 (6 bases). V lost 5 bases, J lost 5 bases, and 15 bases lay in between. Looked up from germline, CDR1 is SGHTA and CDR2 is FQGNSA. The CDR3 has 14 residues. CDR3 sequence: CASSLQGPWETQYF. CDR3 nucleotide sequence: TGTGCCAGCAGCCTACAGGGTCCTTGGGAGACCCAGTACTTC.

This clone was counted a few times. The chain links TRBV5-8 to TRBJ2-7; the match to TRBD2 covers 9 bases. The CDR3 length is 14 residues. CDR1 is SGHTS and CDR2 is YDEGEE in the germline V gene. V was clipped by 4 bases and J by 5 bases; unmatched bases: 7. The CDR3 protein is CASSLAGSRDEQYF. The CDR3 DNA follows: TGTGCCAGCAGCCTAGCGGGGTCCAGGGACGAGCAGTACTTC.